The TCR beta chain under discussion was sequenced for a study of blood T cell repertoires in COVID-19. Across the study: The analysed material was cDNA or gDNA that came from T cells, B-cell-depleted T cells, or PBMCs.

Profiled with immunoSEQ multiplex PCR; TCRdb holds only in-frame clones, not every one. This repertoire shows over 150,000 clones, about 86% found once; its top ten account for roughly 0.85%. The CDR3 has 15 amino acids. Germline lookup yields CDR1 SGDLS and CDR2 YYNGEE. V lost 3 bases and J lost 5; bases outside the gene matches: 7. This chain links TRBV9 with TRBJ2-5, with 10 bases aligning to TRBD2. This clonotype was obtained from a woman under 30 who had recovered from COVID-19. Sequences were obtained from peripheral blood. The CDR3 DNA is TGTGCCAGCAGCGGGCTAGCGGGAGTGGGTGAGACCCAGTACTTC. Translated: CASSGLAGVGETQYF.